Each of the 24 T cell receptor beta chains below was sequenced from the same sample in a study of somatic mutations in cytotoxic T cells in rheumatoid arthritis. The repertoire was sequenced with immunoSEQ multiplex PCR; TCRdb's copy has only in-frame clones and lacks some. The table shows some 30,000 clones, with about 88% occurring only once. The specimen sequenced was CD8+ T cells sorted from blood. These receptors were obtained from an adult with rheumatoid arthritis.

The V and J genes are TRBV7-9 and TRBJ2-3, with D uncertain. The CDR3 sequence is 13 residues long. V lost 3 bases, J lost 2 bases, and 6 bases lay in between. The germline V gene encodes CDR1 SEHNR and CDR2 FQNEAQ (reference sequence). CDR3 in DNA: TGTGCCAGCAGCTTTCAGCACACAGATACGCAGTATTTT. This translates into CASSFQHTDTQYF.

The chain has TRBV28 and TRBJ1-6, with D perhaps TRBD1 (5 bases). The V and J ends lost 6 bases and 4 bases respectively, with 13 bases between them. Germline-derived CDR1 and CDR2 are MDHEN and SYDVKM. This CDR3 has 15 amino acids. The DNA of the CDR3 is TGTGCCAGCAGGTCCACCGCAGGGTATAATTCACCCCTCCACTTT. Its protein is CASRSTAGYNSPLHF.

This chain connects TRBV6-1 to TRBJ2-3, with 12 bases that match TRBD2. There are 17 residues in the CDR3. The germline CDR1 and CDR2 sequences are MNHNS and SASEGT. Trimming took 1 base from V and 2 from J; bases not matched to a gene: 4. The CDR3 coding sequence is TGTGCCAGCAGTGAAGGACTAGCGGGAGTCGACACAGATACGCAGTATTTT. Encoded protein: CASSEGLAGVDTDTQYF.

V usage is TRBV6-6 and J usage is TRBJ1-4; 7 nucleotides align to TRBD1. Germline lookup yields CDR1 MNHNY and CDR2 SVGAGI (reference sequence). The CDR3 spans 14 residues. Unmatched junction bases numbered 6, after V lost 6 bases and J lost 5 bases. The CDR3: CASSNGQENEKLFF. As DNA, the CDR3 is TGTGCCAGCAGCAACGGACAGGAAAATGAAAAACTGTTTTTT.

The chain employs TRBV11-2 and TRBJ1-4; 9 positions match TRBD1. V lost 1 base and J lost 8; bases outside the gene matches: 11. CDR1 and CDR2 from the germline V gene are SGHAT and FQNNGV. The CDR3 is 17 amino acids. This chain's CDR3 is CASSLAGQGLGKEKLFF. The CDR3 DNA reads TGTGCCAGCAGCTTAGCGGGACAGGGACTGGGGAAGGAAAAACTGTTTTTT.

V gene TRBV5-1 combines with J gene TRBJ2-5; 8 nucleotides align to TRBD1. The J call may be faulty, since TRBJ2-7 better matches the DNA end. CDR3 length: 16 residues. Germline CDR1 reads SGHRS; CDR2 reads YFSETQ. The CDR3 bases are TGCGCCAGCAGCCCGAAAATAGGACAGGGTCTCTACGAGCAGTACTTC. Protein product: CASSPKIGQGLYEQYF.

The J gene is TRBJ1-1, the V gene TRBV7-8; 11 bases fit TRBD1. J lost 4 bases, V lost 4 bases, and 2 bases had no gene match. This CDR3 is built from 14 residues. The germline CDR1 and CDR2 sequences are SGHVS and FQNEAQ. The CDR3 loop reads CASSWGTGGTEAFF. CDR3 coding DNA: TGTGCCAGCAGCTGGGGGACAGGGGGCACTGAAGCTTTCTTT.

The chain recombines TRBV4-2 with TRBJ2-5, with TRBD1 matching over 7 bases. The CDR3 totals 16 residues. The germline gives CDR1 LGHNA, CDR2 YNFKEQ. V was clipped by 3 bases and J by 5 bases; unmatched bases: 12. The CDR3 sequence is CASSQEYRDRRETQYF. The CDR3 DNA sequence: TGTGCCAGCAGCCAGGAATACCGGGACAGAAGGGAGACCCAGTACTTC.

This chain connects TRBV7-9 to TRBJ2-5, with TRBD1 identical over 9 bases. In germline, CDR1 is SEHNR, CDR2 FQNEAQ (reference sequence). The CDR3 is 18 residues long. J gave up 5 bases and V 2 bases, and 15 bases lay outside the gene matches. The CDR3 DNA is TGTGCCAGCAGCTTACTGGACAGGGGAGGACCAGATCCGGAGACCCAGTACTTC. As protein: CASSLLDRGGPDPETQYF.

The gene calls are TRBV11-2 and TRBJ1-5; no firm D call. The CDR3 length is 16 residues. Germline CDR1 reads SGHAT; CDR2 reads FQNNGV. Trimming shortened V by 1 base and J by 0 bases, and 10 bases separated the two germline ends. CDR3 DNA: TGTGCCAGCAGCTTAGGCGGGAGGCTTAGCAATCAGCCCCAGCATTTT. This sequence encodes CASSLGGRLSNQPQHF. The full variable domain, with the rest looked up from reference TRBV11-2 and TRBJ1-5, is EAGVAQSPRYKIIEKRQSVAFWCNPISGHATLYWYQQILGQGPKLLIQFQNNGVVDDSQLPKDRFSAERLKGVDSTLKIQPAKLEDSAVYLCASSLGGRLSNQPQHFGDGTRLSIL.

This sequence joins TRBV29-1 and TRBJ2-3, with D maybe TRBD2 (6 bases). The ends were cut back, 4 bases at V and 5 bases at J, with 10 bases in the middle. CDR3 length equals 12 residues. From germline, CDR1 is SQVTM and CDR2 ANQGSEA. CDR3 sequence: CSVAGGIDTQYF. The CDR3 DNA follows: TGCAGCGTTGCCGGGGGAATAGATACGCAGTATTTT.

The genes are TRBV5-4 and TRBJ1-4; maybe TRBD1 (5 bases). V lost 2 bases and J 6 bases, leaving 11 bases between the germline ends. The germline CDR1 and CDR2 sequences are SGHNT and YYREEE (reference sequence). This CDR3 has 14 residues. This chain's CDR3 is CASSFWGSDEKLFF. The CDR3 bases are TGTGCCAGCAGCTTCTGGGGGTCGGATGAAAAACTGTTTTTT. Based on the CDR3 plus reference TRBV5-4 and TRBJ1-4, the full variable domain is ETGVTQSPTHLIKTRGQQVTLRCSSQSGHNTVSWYQQALGQGPQFIFQYYREEENGRGNFPPRFSGLQFPNYSSELNVNALELDDSALYLCASSFWGSDEKLFFGSGTQLSVL.

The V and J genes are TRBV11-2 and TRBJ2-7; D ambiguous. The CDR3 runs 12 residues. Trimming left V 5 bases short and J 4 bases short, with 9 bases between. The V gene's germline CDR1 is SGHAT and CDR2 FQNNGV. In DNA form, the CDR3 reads TGTGCCAGCAGCGCCGTATGGTACGAGCAGTACTTC. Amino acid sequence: CASSAVWYEQYF. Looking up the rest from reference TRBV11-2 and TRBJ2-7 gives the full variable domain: EAGVAQSPRYKIIEKRQSVAFWCNPISGHATLYWYQQILGQGPKLLIQFQNNGVVDDSQLPKDRFSAERLKGVDSTLKIQPAKLEDSAVYLCASSAVWYEQYFGPGTRLTVT.

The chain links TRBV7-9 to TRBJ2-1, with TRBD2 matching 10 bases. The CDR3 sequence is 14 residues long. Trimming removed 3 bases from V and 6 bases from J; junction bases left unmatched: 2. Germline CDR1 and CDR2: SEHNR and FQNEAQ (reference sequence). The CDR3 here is CASSFTSGVNEQFF. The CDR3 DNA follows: TGTGCCAGCAGCTTTACTAGCGGGGTCAATGAGCAGTTCTTC.

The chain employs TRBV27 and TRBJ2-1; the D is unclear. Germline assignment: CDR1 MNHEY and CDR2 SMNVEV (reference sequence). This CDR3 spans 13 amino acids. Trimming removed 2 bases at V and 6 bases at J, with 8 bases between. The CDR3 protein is CASSLDWRNEQFF. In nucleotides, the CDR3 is TGTGCCAGCAGTTTAGACTGGCGCAATGAGCAGTTCTTC.

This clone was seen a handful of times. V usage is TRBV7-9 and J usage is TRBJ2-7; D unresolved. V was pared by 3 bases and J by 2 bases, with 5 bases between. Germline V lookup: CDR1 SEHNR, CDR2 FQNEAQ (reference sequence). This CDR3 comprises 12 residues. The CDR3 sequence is CASSFDTYEQYF. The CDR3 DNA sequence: TGTGCCAGCAGCTTCGATACCTACGAGCAGTACTTC.

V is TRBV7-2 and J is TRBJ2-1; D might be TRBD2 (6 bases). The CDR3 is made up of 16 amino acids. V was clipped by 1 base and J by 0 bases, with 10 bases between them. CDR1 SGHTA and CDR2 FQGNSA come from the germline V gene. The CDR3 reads CASSLVGLLSYNEQFF. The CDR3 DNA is TGTGCCAGCAGCTTAGTGGGACTCCTCTCCTACAATGAGCAGTTCTTC.

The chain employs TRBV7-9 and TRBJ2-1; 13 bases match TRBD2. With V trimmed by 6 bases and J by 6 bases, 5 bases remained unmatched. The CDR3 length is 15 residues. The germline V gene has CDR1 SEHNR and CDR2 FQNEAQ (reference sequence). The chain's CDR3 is CASRTSGGASNEQFF. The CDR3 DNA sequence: TGTGCCAGCAGAACTAGCGGGGGGGCCTCCAATGAGCAGTTCTTC. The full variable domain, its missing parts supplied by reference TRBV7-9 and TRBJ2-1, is DTGVSQNPRHKITKRGQNVTFRCDPISEHNRLYWYRQTLGQGPEFLTYFQNEAQLEKSRLLSDRFSAERPKGSFSTLEIQRTEQGDSAMYLCASRTSGGASNEQFFGPGTRLTVL.

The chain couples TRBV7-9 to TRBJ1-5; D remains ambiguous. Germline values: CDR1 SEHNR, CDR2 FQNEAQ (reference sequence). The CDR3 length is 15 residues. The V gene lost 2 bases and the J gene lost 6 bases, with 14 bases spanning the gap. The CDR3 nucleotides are TGTGCCAGCAGCTTAACTCTGGGGAGATTTCAGCCCCAGCATTTT. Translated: CASSLTLGRFQPQHF.

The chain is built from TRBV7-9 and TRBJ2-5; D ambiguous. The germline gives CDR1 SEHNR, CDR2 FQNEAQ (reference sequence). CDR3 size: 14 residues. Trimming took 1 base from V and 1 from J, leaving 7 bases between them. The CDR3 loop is CASSLGHLQETQYF. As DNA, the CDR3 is TGTGCCAGCAGCTTAGGTCACCTCCAAGAGACCCAGTACTTC.

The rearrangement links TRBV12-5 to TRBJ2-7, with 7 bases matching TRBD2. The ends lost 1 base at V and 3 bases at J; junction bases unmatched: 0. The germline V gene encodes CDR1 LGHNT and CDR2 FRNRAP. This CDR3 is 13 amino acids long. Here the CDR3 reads CASGLGGSYEQYF. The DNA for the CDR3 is TGTGCTAGTGGTTTGGGCGGGAGCTACGAGCAGTACTTC. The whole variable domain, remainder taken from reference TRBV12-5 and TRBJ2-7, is DARVTQTPRHKVTEMGQEVTMRCQPILGHNTVFWYRQTMMQGLELLAYFRNRAPLDDSGMPKDRFSAEMPDATLATLKIQPSEPRDSAVYFCASGLGGSYEQYFGPGTRLTVT.

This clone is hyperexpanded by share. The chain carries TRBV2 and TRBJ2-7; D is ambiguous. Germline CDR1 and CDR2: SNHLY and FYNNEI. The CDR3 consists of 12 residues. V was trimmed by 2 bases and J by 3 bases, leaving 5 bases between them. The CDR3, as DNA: TGTGCCAGCAGTGAATTCAGCTACGAGCAGTACTTC. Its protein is CASSEFSYEQYF.

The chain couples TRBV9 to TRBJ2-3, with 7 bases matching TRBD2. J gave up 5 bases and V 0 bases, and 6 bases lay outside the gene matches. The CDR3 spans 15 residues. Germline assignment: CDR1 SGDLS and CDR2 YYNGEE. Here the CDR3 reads CASSVELASGDTQYF. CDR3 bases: TGTGCCAGCAGCGTAGAACTAGCGAGCGGAGATACGCAGTATTTT.

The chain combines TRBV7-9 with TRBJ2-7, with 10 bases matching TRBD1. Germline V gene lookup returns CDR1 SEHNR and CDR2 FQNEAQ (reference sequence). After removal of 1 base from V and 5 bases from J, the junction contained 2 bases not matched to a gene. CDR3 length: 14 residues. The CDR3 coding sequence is TGTGCCAGCAGCTTAGTGACAGGGGGCCACGAGCAGTACTTC. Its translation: CASSLVTGGHEQYF.